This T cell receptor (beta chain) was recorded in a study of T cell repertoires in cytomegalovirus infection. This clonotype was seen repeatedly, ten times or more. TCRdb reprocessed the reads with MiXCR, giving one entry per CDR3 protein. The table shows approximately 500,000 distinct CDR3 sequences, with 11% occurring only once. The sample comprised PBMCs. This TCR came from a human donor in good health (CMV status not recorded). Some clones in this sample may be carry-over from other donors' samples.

The CDR3 here is CASSFRGLSNEQFF. Here the CDR3 DNA reads TGTGCCAGCAGCTTTCGTGGCCTGAGCAATGAGCAGTTCTTC. This sequence joins TRBV7-3 and TRBJ2-1; no definite D call. The germline V and J ends were trimmed by 3 bases and 6 bases, with 12 bases remaining between them. This CDR3 contains 14 residues. The germline V gene encodes CDR1 SGHTA and CDR2 FQGTGA.